A selection of T cell receptor beta chains follows, all from one sample in a study of T cell changes during pregnancy in multiple sclerosis. TCRdb keeps only in-frame clones here, not all; method: immunoSEQ multiplex PCR. This table holds fewer than 90,000 clones, about 90% found once. The input for sequencing was peripheral blood, taken in the second trimester of pregnancy. The receptors were gathered from a female donor with multiple sclerosis, enrolled in a pregnancy study. The CDR3 runs from the conserved cysteine through the conserved F or W. A D gene is named only where the DNA matches it firmly. Rows give clone size only sometimes, using once, few, many, or a class for an expanded clone.

clone_size,v_call,d_call,j_call,cdr3_nt,cdr3_aa
.,TRBV5-1,.,TRBJ1-1,TGCGCCAGCAGCTTGAGCGGGTTTGGGCGAAACACTGAAGCTTTCTTT,CASSLSGFGRNTEAFF
.,TRBV5-6,TRBD2,TRBJ2-1,TGTGCCAGCAGCAGGACTAGCGGGGGGGCTGGGAATGAGCAGTTCTTC,CASSRTSGGAGNEQFF
.,TRBV9,.,TRBJ2-7,TGTGCCAGCAGCGTAGTCAGGACTCAGAGCTCCTACGAGCAGTACTTC,CASSVVRTQSSYEQYF
.,TRBV6-5,TRBD2,TRBJ2-5,TGTGCCAGCACCGGCGGGGGGGCCGGAGAGACCCAGTACTTC,CASTGGGAGETQYF
.,TRBV7-3,.,TRBJ1-6,TGTGCCAGCAGCCAGGGGTACCATAATTCACCCCTCCACTTT,CASSQGYHNSPLHF
.,TRBV7-2,.,TRBJ1-6,TGTGCCAGCAGCTTAGCGGGGACACGTAATTCACCCCTCCACTTT,CASSLAGTRNSPLHF
.,TRBV30,TRBD2,TRBJ2-4,TGTGCCTGGGGAGCGGGGGCGGGCATTCAGTACTTC,CAWGAGAGIQYF
.,TRBV14,TRBD2,TRBJ2-1,TGTGCCAGCAGCCAATTCGGACTAGCGGGGGGCACCTACAATGAGCAGTTCTTC,CASSQFGLAGGTYNEQFF
.,TRBV7-7,TRBD1,TRBJ2-5,TGTGCCAGCAGCTTGGGGACAGGGATCGCGGAGGAGACCCAGTACTTC,CASSLGTGIAEETQYF
once,TRBV6-6,TRBD1,TRBJ2-7,TGTGCCAGCAGCCTCGGGGCGGGACAGGTGTACTACGAGCAGTACTTC,CASSLGAGQVYYEQYF
.,TRBV6-9,TRBD2,TRBJ2-2,TGTGCCAGCAGTCGACTAGCGGGGGGAGACACCGGGGAGCTGTTTTTT,CASSRLAGGDTGELFF
few,TRBV5-1,TRBD1,TRBJ1-1,TGCGCCAGCAGCGTCGACAGGGAGGTGGCAGCTTTCTTT,CASSVDREVAAFF
.,TRBV6-5,TRBD1,TRBJ1-2,TGTGCCAGCAGTTACTTGGGACAGACATTCTATGGCTACACCTTC,CASSYLGQTFYGYTF
once,TRBV19,.,TRBJ1-3,TGTGCCAGTAGTATAGCAAGGGGCGCCGCTGGAAACACCATATATTTT,CASSIARGAAGNTIYF
.,TRBV19,TRBD2,TRBJ2-1,TGTGCCACCACAACTAGCGGGGGCGCCTACAATGAGCAGTTCTTC,CATTTSGGAYNEQFF
.,TRBV2,.,TRBJ1-5,TGTGCCAGCAGTCGCGGGGTTCAGCCCCAGCATTTT,CASSRGVQPQHF
.,TRBV19,.,TRBJ1-2,TGTGCCAGTAGTATACTCCTTCAACCTGCGGGTTACTATGGCTACACCTTC,CASSILLQPAGYYGYTF
.,TRBV7-2,TRBD2,TRBJ2-3,TGTGCCAGCAGCTCGGGACTAGCGGGGGGCCAAGATACGCAGTATTTT,CASSSGLAGGQDTQYF
.,TRBV13,.,TRBJ1-5,TGTGCCAGCAGCCCCCGGGGTAGCGATAGCAATCAGCCCCAGCATTTT,CASSPRGSDSNQPQHF
few,TRBV7-9,TRBD1,TRBJ1-3,TGTGCCAGCAGCTCAGGGGGCGTAAACACCATATATTTT,CASSSGGVNTIYF
.,TRBV6-1,.,TRBJ1-5,TGTGCCAGCAGTGAGGGAAGGGGACAGCCCCAGCATTTT,CASSEGRGQPQHF
.,TRBV2,.,TRBJ2-5,TGTGCCAGCAGCGTAAGTGAAGCTCTAGCGATGGAGACCCAGTACTTC,CASSVSEALAMETQYF
.,TRBV5-6,TRBD1,TRBJ2-7,TGTGCCAGCAGACTGACAGGGGGCAAACTTTCCGAGCAGTACTTC,CASRLTGGKLSEQYF
.,TRBV20-1,.,TRBJ2-1,TGCAGTGCTAGAAAGGGGTATGAGCAGTTCTTC,CSARKGYEQFF
.,TRBV2,TRBD2,TRBJ2-3,TGTGCCAGCAGTGGCGGGGGGGTAGATACGCAGTATTTT,CASSGGGVDTQYF
few,TRBV5-4,.,TRBJ1-6,TGTGCCAGCAGAGACGGGGGAGGGTCCTATAATTCACCCCTCCACTTT,CASRDGGGSYNSPLHF
.,TRBV19,.,TRBJ1-3,TGTGCCAGTTACAGGGAACGCACCATATATTTT,CASYRERTIYF
once,TRBV5-1,.,TRBJ2-5,TGCGCCAGCAGTTCGGGAATCGAAGGGGAGACCCAGTACTTC,CASSSGIEGETQYF
.,TRBV9,.,TRBJ2-2,TGTGCCAGCAGCGTAGTTGATTCGGGGGAACTGTCTGCCGGGGAGCTGTTTTTT,CASSVVDSGELSAGELFF
.,TRBV2,.,TRBJ2-5,TGTGCCAGCAGTGACTCGTGGGGAGGAGGTGAAGAGACCCAGTACTTC,CASSDSWGGGEETQYF